This entry lists 24 T cell receptor beta chains sequenced from one sample in a study of blood T cell repertoires in COVID-19 (dated by TCRdb to 2020 to 2022). Libraries were prepared through the immunoSEQ multiplex PCR assay. TCRdb holds this immuneACCESS table with in-frame rearrangements only. Some clones are missing; in checked studies, unresolved V genes explain under half, and the rest has no known cause. The sample data list 200,000 to 250,000 clones, and 84% of these were observed just once. Around 18% of the sample belongs to the ten largest clones. The specimen was peripheral blood. The receptors stem from an elderly woman with active or convalescent COVID-19.

The chain is built from TRBV29-1 and TRBJ1-1, with 9 positions matching TRBD1. The CDR3 totals 12 residues. The germline V gene has CDR1 SQVTM and CDR2 ANQGSEA. V was pared by 5 bases and J by 5 bases, with 3 bases of the junction left unmatched. The CDR3 DNA reads TGCAGCGTTTCGACAGGGGGAACTGAAGCTTTCTTT. This sequence encodes CSVSTGGTEAFF.

In its sample, this clone was seen a few times. The gene calls are TRBV5-8 and TRBJ2-7; 8 nucleotides agree with TRBD1. The CDR3 sequence is 13 residues long. Looked up from germline, CDR1 is SGHTS and CDR2 is YDEGEE. J was trimmed by 8 bases and V by 3 bases; bases with no gene match: 7. The CDR3 DNA reads TGTGCCAGCAGCTCCAGGACAGGGCGGCAGCAGTACTTC. Translation: CASSSRTGRQQYF.

The J gene is TRBJ1-3, the V gene TRBV9, with 7 nucleotides matching TRBD1. Germline CDR1 and CDR2: SGDLS and YYNGEE. The CDR3 runs to 17 residues. The V gene end was trimmed by 0 bases and the J gene end by 0 bases; junction bases not matched to a gene: 6. The CDR3 bases are TGTGCCAGCAGCGTAGATGGAGGACAGGCCTCTGGAAACACCATATATTTT. This gives the protein CASSVDGGQASGNTIYF.

This clone was counted only a few times. This chain uses TRBV6-2 or TRBV6-3 with TRBJ1-2; TRBD1 agrees at 7 bases. The CDR3 contains 12 residues. CDR1 MNHEY and CDR2 SVGEGT come from the germline V gene. Trimming cost V 6 bases and J 4 bases; bases outside gene matches: 2. The CDR3 loop is CASSNRGYGYTF. DNA of the CDR3: TGTGCCAGCAGCAACAGGGGCTATGGCTACACCTTC.

The chain recombines TRBV10-3 with TRBJ2-4; TRBD1 matches at 7 bases. The CDR3 is made up of 15 amino acids. CDR1 and CDR2 from the germline V gene are ENHRY and SYGVKD. V gave up 0 bases and J gave up 8 bases; unmatched junction bases: 7. In DNA form, the CDR3 reads TGTGCCATCAGTGAGTCGAAGGCAGGGGGTGACATTCAGTACTTC. It translates to CAISESKAGGDIQYF.

Details on this clone: Other DNA sequences of this sample code for an identical CDR3. The chain has TRBV3-1 (or the pseudogene TRBV3-2) and TRBJ1-2; the match to TRBD1 covers 7 bases. Trimming removed 1 base from V and 1 base from J; junction bases left unmatched: 3. The CDR3 consists of 15 residues. Germline-derived CDR1 and CDR2 are LGHDT and YNNKEL (reference sequence). CDR3 amino acids: CASSQGGTVNYGYTF. The DNA of the CDR3 is TGTGCCAGCAGCCAAGGAGGGACAGTTAACTATGGCTACACCTTC.

The chain joins TRBV4-2 to TRBJ2-1; TRBD2 aligns across 8 bases. The germline CDR1 and CDR2 sequences are LGHNA and YNFKEQ. V dropped 1 base and J dropped 0; count of bases not matched to a gene: 8. The CDR3 runs to 18 residues. Here the CDR3 DNA reads TGTGCCAGCAGCCAAGTCTTACGGGGGGGAAGCTCCTACAATGAGCAGTTCTTC. Translating it yields CASSQVLRGGSSYNEQFF.

The chain is built from TRBV15 and TRBJ2-1; 7 bases line up with TRBD2. The germline V gene encodes CDR1 LNHNV and CDR2 YYDKDF (reference sequence). The J segment lost 4 bases and the V segment lost 1 base, leaving 4 bases of the junction unmatched. This CDR3 comprises 15 residues. The CDR3 region is CATSRGREAYNEQFF. The CDR3 nucleotides are TGTGCCACCAGCAGAGGTCGGGAGGCGTACAATGAGCAGTTCTTC.

V usage is TRBV27 and J usage is TRBJ1-1, with 9 bases lining up with TRBD1. Losses at the gene ends were 3 bases for V and 3 bases for J; bases not matched to a gene: 11. This CDR3 has 17 amino acids. Germline loops: CDR1 MNHEY, CDR2 SMNVEV (reference sequence). CDR3 coding DNA: TGTGCCAGCAGTTTGGTCCCGGTAGGGACAGGGTACACTGAAGCTTTCTTT. The encoded protein is CASSLVPVGTGYTEAFF.

This clone was recorded only once. The chain recombines TRBV4-3 with TRBJ2-1; 8 bases fit TRBD2. Germline lookup yields CDR1 LGHNA and CDR2 YSLEER. V trimming: 0 bases; J trimming: 3 bases; junction bases outside the gene matches: 7. The CDR3 length is 17 residues. The CDR3: CASSQDGAGGRYNEQFF. In nucleotides, the CDR3 is TGCGCCAGCAGCCAAGATGGGGCGGGGGGCCGCTACAATGAGCAGTTCTTC.

The chain is built from TRBV7-3 and TRBJ2-2; D unresolved. The CDR3 covers 15 residues. Germline values: CDR1 SGHTA, CDR2 FQGTGA. Trimming pared 5 bases from V and 3 bases from J, leaving 13 bases between. The CDR3 nucleotides read TGTGCCAGCAGCCTGACGGGTTTGGACACCGGGGAGCTGTTTTTT. It translates to CASSLTGLDTGELFF.

The J gene is TRBJ1-4, the V gene TRBV7-9, with TRBD1 identical over 7 bases. V dropped 7 bases and J dropped 3; count of bases not matched to a gene: 8. The germline V gene encodes CDR1 SEHNR and CDR2 FQNEAQ (reference sequence). The CDR3 covers 15 residues. In DNA form, the CDR3 reads TGTGCCAGCAACACACAGGGGAAGGCTAATGAAAAACTGTTTTTT. The encoded protein is CASNTQGKANEKLFF.

The V gene is TRBV9, the J gene TRBJ2-5; 9 bases are a match to TRBD2. This CDR3 has 19 residues. The trim removed 1 base at V and 1 base at J, leaving 14 bases unmatched. CDR1 is SGDLS, CDR2 YYNGEE, per germline. CDR3 residues: CASSVRASGTSGFQETQYF. The CDR3 DNA is TGTGCCAGCAGCGTAAGAGCGAGTGGAACTAGCGGGTTCCAAGAGACCCAGTACTTC.

The rearrangement joins TRBV19 to TRBJ2-7; weak D call: TRBD1 (6 bases). Germline V gene sequence: CDR1 LNHDA, CDR2 SQIVND (reference sequence). V shed 4 bases and J shed 6 bases, with 19 bases lying between them. This CDR3 region has 15 residues. The CDR3 loop reads CASSSSSRGGSEQYF. The CDR3 nucleotides read TGTGCCAGTAGTAGCTCTAGCAGAGGGGGAAGCGAGCAGTACTTC.

The V and J genes are TRBV6-2 or TRBV6-3 and TRBJ1-2, with a weak D call TRBD1 (6 bases). CDR1 is MNHEY, CDR2 SVGEGT, per germline. This CDR3 is 15 amino acids long. The V and J ends lost 2 bases and 4 bases respectively, with 14 bases between them. CDR3 sequence reads: CASSYRGGAGYGYTF. The DNA for the CDR3 is TGTGCCAGCAGTTACCGTGGGGGCGCGGGCTATGGCTACACCTTC.

V gene TRBV19 combines with J gene TRBJ1-5; 7 nucleotides agree with TRBD1. CDR3 length: 14 residues. V shed 8 bases and J 2 bases; nucleotides not matched to a gene: 6. Germline lookup yields CDR1 LNHDA and CDR2 SQIVND (reference sequence). The CDR3, as DNA: TGTGCCAGTTCAACCGGGACAGGCAATCAGCCCCAGCATTTT. Translation: CASSTGTGNQPQHF.

This clone was recorded a few times. This chain uses TRBV9 with TRBJ1-3, with D maybe TRBD1 (5 bases). CDR1 is SGDLS, CDR2 YYNGEE, per germline. The CDR3 is made up of 15 amino acids. Between the trimmed V and J ends, which lost 0 bases and 3 bases, there was a span of 10 bases. As DNA, the CDR3 is TGTGCCAGCAGCGTAGGGGCCAGGGATGGAAACACCATATATTTT. Translated, it gives CASSVGARDGNTIYF.

The chain recombines TRBV28 with TRBJ1-5, with D tentatively TRBD1 (6 bases). The CDR3 extends over 16 amino acids. The germline CDR1 and CDR2 sequences are MDHEN and SYDVKM. With 4 bases removed from V and 2 bases from J, the gap between germline ends came to 15 bases. CDR3 sequence (DNA): TGTGCCAGCAGTTGGCCTAACAGGGTCCGCAATCAGCCCCAGCATTTT. Amino acid sequence: CASSWPNRVRNQPQHF.

The V and J genes are TRBV7-2 and TRBJ1-1, with no clear D. The CDR3 runs to 13 residues. Germline lookup yields CDR1 SGHTA and CDR2 FQGNSA. Trimming stripped 5 bases from V and 2 bases from J, with 9 bases between. The CDR3 spells CASSPFINTEAFF. The DNA of the CDR3 is TGTGCCAGCAGCCCGTTTATTAACACTGAAGCTTTCTTT.

The V call is TRBV5-5, the J call TRBJ2-5; 11 bases line up with TRBD1. The CDR3 covers 14 residues. V gave up 3 bases and J gave up 5 bases; unmatched junction bases: 3. From germline, CDR1 is SGHKS and CDR2 YYEKEE (reference sequence). CDR3 amino acids: CASSSGQGDETQYF. The CDR3 DNA sequence: TGTGCCAGCAGCTCGGGACAGGGGGATGAGACCCAGTACTTC.

This clone appeared a few times. This chain connects TRBV7-3 to TRBJ1-5; D perhaps matches TRBD1 (5 bases). The V gene lost 2 bases and the J gene lost 0 bases, with 5 bases spanning the gap. The germline gives CDR1 SGHTA, CDR2 FQGTGA. The CDR3 has 14 residues. DNA of the CDR3: TGTGCCAGCAGCTTAGACAGTAGCAATCAGCCCCAGCATTTT. This sequence encodes CASSLDSSNQPQHF.

The chain combines TRBV18 with TRBJ2-5; D remains unclear. Germline V gene data show CDR1 as KGHSH and CDR2 as LQKENI. The V gene lost 4 bases and the J gene lost 2 bases, with 8 bases spanning the gap. CDR3 length: 13 residues. CDR3 amino acids: CASSLQNQETQYF. The CDR3 DNA follows: TGTGCCAGCTCACTACAAAATCAAGAGACCCAGTACTTC.

In DNA form, the CDR3 reads TGCAGCGCCGGCCACAGGCGACGGAGCGGGGGCCTCCGTGAGACCCAGTACTTC. This gives the protein CSAGHRRRSGGLRETQYF. V usage is TRBV29-1 and J usage is TRBJ2-5; 8 bases are a match to TRBD2. The CDR3 has 18 residues. V gave up 7 bases and J gave up 5 bases; unmatched junction bases: 24. Germline assignment: CDR1 SQVTM and CDR2 ANQGSEA.

The V and J genes are TRBV19 and TRBJ2-3; 7 nucleotides match TRBD2. With V trimmed by 1 base and J by 1 base, 2 bases remained unmatched. The CDR3 extends over 15 amino acids. Germline CDR1 and CDR2: LNHDA and SQIVND (reference sequence). This CDR3 reads CASSIATSGTDTQYF. In DNA, the CDR3 is TGTGCCAGTAGTATAGCTACTAGCGGCACAGATACGCAGTATTTT.